Below, one TCR beta chain is given with its context. The data belong to a study of blood T cell repertoires in COVID-19. On the study more broadly: Sites across the United States, Italy and Spain contributed samples from acute and convalescent COVID-19. T cells, B-cell-depleted T cells, or PBMCs supplied cDNA or gDNA.

Original processing methods: Estimates of nucleated cell counts were drawn from the amplification of reference gene primers. This table comes from immunoSEQ multiplex PCR, and its TCRdb copy is limited to in-frame clones, with some not included. Clone size and the V and J calls come from that table; the DNA yielded D and trimming. The repertoire includes about 200,000 clones, over 70% of them detected once, and about 5.5% sits in the top ten. This CDR3 has 15 residues. CDR1 and CDR2 from the germline V gene are LGHDT and YNNKEL (reference sequence). V lost 4 bases, J lost 9 bases, and 7 bases stayed unmatched.

The sequencing sample was made of peripheral blood. The chain combines TRBV3-1 (or the pseudogene TRBV3-2) with TRBJ2-1, with 12 bases identical to TRBD1. This clonotype was obtained from a woman aged 65 to 85 with acute or convalescent COVID-19. CDR3: CASSPRDRGLTEQFF. The CDR3 nucleotides read TGTGCCAGCAGCCCCCGGGACAGGGGGCTCACTGAGCAGTTCTTC.